The present entry profiles one TCR beta chain with its context. TCRdb processed the 5' RACE reads again and assigns one entry to each CDR3 protein, with no DNA. This sample lists roughly 430,000 distinct CDR3 sequences; its ten largest clones have more than 7%. The CDR3 covers 14 residues. Germline-derived CDR1 and CDR2 are MGHRA and YSYEKL. These data are taken from a study of T cells expressing NK-cell markers. Sequenced input: blood T cells: a sorted CD56 or NKG2C T cell subset, CD4+ or CD8+ T cells, or bulk PBMC T cells (not recorded which). This sequence was found in a woman aged 18-69 years in good health. V gene TRBV4-1 combines with J gene TRBJ1-5. The CDR3 region is CASSQVGYNQPQHF.